Following are 23 T cell receptor beta chains from one sample sequenced in a study of blood T cells in healthy people across ages. The use of a sample-barcoded 5' primer and a J-beta primer mix characterized a second PCR of roughly 6 to 11 cycles. TCRdb used MiXCR to reprocess the 5' RACE reads, holding one entry per CDR3 protein. The sample includes about 680,000 distinct CDR3 sequences, roughly 50% seen only once; the top ten take around a third. The sample taken for sequencing was blood. The receptors come from a woman aged 60-70 years in good health.

This clonotype has a handful of counts. The V call is TRBV6-5, the J call TRBJ2-4; TRBD2 aligns across 16 bases. CDR1 and CDR2 (germline): MNHEY, SVGAGI. J lost 13 bases, V lost 4 bases, and 13 bases had no gene match. This CDR3 contains 17 residues. CDR3 amino acids: CASSSQIPGLAGGKQYF. CDR3 sequence (DNA): TGTGCCAGCAGTTCCCAGATTCCGGGACTAGCGGGAGGGAAGCAGTACTTC.

This chain links TRBV25-1 with TRBJ2-5, with 10 bases matching TRBD1. This CDR3 has 13 residues. The germline V gene has CDR1 MGHDK and CDR2 SYGVNS. J was trimmed by 11 bases and V by 4 bases; bases with no gene match: 7. DNA for the CDR3: TGTGCCAGCAGTGGACAGGGGGCAAGGGAGCAGTACTTC. It codes for CASSGQGAREQYF.

This clonotype was observed a single time. V usage is TRBV3-1 and J usage is TRBJ2-5; 8 bases match TRBD1. Gene TRBJ2-7 matches the end of the DNA better, so the J call may be wrong. This CDR3 is built from 15 residues. Germline V gene lookup returns CDR1 LGHDT and CDR2 YNNKEL (reference sequence). The CDR3 sequence: CASSQDGDRYYEQYF. The CDR3 DNA reads as TGTGCCAGCAGCCAAGACGGGGACAGGTACTACGAGCAGTACTTC.

The genes are TRBV20-1 and TRBJ2-1; 8 bases map to TRBD1. This CDR3 has 14 residues. V gave up 2 bases and J gave up 6 bases; unmatched junction bases: 6. CDR1 and CDR2 (germline): DFQATT, SNEGSKA (reference sequence). The CDR3 here is CSARTDRGGNEQFF. The CDR3 DNA sequence: TGCAGTGCTAGAACTGACAGGGGTGGCAATGAGCAGTTCTTC.

This clonotype was counted only a few times. The chain couples TRBV20-1 to TRBJ1-2; 8 positions match TRBD1. V shed 5 bases and J 5 bases; nucleotides not matched to a gene: 4. The CDR3 is 12 residues long. The germline V gene has CDR1 DFQATT and CDR2 SNEGSKA (reference sequence). CDR3: CSAETGGYGYTF. DNA for the CDR3: TGCAGTGCTGAAACAGGGGGTTATGGCTACACCTTC.

The rearrangement joins TRBV20-1 to TRBJ2-7, with D perhaps given as TRBD1 or TRBD2 (5 bases each). The end of the DNA fits TRBJ2-5 better, so the J call may be wrong. This CDR3 is 13 amino acids long. Germline V gene data show CDR1 as DFQATT and CDR2 as SNEGSKA (reference sequence). The CDR3 nucleotides are TGCAGTGCTAGTGGCCCTCCGGGGCAGACCCAGTACTTC. It translates to CSASGPPGQTQYF.

This clonotype was counted between two and nine times. The chain is built from TRBV9 and TRBJ1-2, with 8 bases that match TRBD1. The CDR3 has 15 amino acids. Unmatched junction bases numbered 8, after V lost 6 bases and J lost 1 base. Germline values: CDR1 SGDLS, CDR2 YYNGEE. The CDR3 sequence: CASTLDRGDNYGYTF. As DNA, the CDR3 is TGTGCCAGCACCCTTGACAGGGGAGATAACTATGGCTACACCTTC. The complete variable domain, with remaining parts taken from reference TRBV9 and TRBJ1-2, reads DSGVTQTPKHLITATGQRVTLRCSPRSGDLSVYWYQQSLDQGLQFLIQYYNGEERAKGNILERFSAQQFPDLHSELNLSSLELGDSALYFCASTLDRGDNYGYTFGSGTRLTVV.

This clonotype appeared a few times. V usage is TRBV20-1 and J usage is TRBJ2-3, with 8 bases identical to TRBD2. The V and J ends lost 0 bases and 2 bases, in that order; junction bases with no gene match: 7. CDR3 length: 16 residues. Germline CDR1 DFQATT, CDR2 SNEGSKA (reference sequence). The CDR3 DNA reads as TGCAGTGCTAGAGATCGTCTAGCGGGCTACACAGATACGCAGTATTTT. As protein: CSARDRLAGYTDTQYF.

In nucleotides, the CDR3 is TGCAGTGCTAGAGCCCCGGGACTAGCGGCCTATGAGCAGTTCTTC. Its protein product is CSARAPGLAAYEQFF. V and J are TRBV20-1 and TRBJ2-1; 11 bases align to TRBD2. Germline values: CDR1 DFQATT, CDR2 SNEGSKA (reference sequence). This CDR3 comprises 15 residues. V lost 1 base to trimming and J lost 8 bases; unmatched junction nucleotides: 7.

V is TRBV6-5 and J is TRBJ1-4; D is possibly TRBD1 (5 bases). In germline, CDR1 is MNHEY, CDR2 SVGAGI. The CDR3 spans 13 residues. Trimming pared 3 bases from V and 6 bases from J, leaving 8 bases between. CDR3 sequence (DNA): TGTGCCAGCAGTTATTTCAGGGATGAAAAACTGTTTTTT. It codes for CASSYFRDEKLFF.

The genes are TRBV7-8 and TRBJ2-1, with 16 bases matching TRBD2. CDR1 SGHVS and CDR2 FQNEAQ come from the germline V gene. V shed 5 bases and J 13 bases; nucleotides not matched to a gene: 20. The CDR3 is 19 residues long. The CDR3 DNA follows: TGTGCCAGCAGCAGGCCGGGACTAGCGGGAGGGCCATCTGGGGTGACCCAGTTCTTC. Translating gives CASSRPGLAGGPSGVTQFF.

This clonotype was seen a few times. This chain uses TRBV5-1 with TRBJ1-6; TRBD1 might be the D (6 bases). V was clipped by 7 bases and J by 7 bases, with 15 bases between them. The CDR3 runs to 14 residues. From germline, CDR1 is SGHRS and CDR2 YFSETQ. CDR3 in DNA: TGCGCCAGCGGAGGGGGGGGCGCGAATTCACCCCTCCACTTT. It encodes CASGGGGANSPLHF.

V is TRBV20-1 and J is TRBJ2-5; the match to TRBD2 covers 11 bases. Trimming took 0 bases from V and 11 from J; bases not matched to a gene: 8. CDR3 size: 14 residues. Germline V CDR1 and CDR2: DFQATT, SNEGSKA (reference sequence). CDR3 sequence (DNA): TGCAGTGCTAGAGAACTAGCGGGAGTCCATGAGCAGTACTTC. This gives the protein CSARELAGVHEQYF.

The chain joins TRBV7-2 to TRBJ2-1; D is undetermined. This CDR3 has 12 amino acids. Per germline, CDR1 SGHTA and CDR2 FQGNSA. V gave up 4 bases and J gave up 7 bases, with 8 bases separating them. The CDR3 DNA sequence: TGTGCCAGCAGCTACATCGGGAATGAGCAGTTCTTC. Protein sequence: CASSYIGNEQFF.

The rearrangement links TRBV6-6 to TRBJ2-7; TRBD2 agrees at 7 bases. Germline V CDR1 and CDR2: MNHNY, SVGAGI (reference sequence). This CDR3 is 14 amino acids long. Trimming took 3 bases from V and 3 from J; bases not matched to a gene: 5. The CDR3 DNA follows: TGTGCCAGCAGTTATGGGCTAGCGGTCTACGAGCAGTACTTC. This gives the protein CASSYGLAVYEQYF.

CDR3 sequence reads: CSARSGTVSYEQYF. In DNA, the CDR3 is TGCAGTGCTAGATCCGGGACGGTCTCCTACGAGCAGTACTTC. This chain connects TRBV20-1 to TRBJ2-7; tentatively, D is TRBD1 or TRBD2 (5 bases each). Germline V gives CDR1 DFQATT, CDR2 SNEGSKA (reference sequence). V lost 2 bases to trimming and J lost 0 bases, with 11 bases between them. This CDR3 has 14 residues.

The DNA of the CDR3 is TGTGCCAGCAGCTTGGGTCCCGGGACACCGGATGAGCAGTTCTTC. Its protein product is CASSLGPGTPDEQFF. The chain combines TRBV7-3 with TRBJ2-1; D is possibly TRBD1 (6 bases). The length of the CDR3 is 15 residues. Per germline, CDR1 SGHTA and CDR2 FQGTGA. Trimming shortened V by 3 bases and J by 8 bases, and 17 bases separated the two germline ends. The full variable domain, completed using reference TRBV7-3 and TRBJ2-1, is GAGVSQTPSNKVTEKGKYVELRCDPISGHTALYWYRQSLGQGPEFLIYFQGTGAADDSGLPNDRFFAVRPEGSVSTLKIQRTERGDSAVYLCASSLGPGTPDEQFFGPGTRLTVL.

The rearrangement links TRBV7-2 to TRBJ2-5, with no clear D. This CDR3 has 16 amino acids. Looked up from germline, CDR1 is SGHTA and CDR2 is FQGNSA. Trimming took off 3 bases at V and 0 bases at J, with 14 bases between the two ends. The CDR3 sequence: CASSFRPHQYQETQYF. CDR3 DNA sequence: TGTGCCAGCAGCTTTAGACCCCACCAGTACCAAGAGACCCAGTACTTC.

This chain joins TRBV18 and TRBJ1-1; D ambiguous. Germline V lookup: CDR1 KGHSH, CDR2 LQKENI. V dropped 0 bases and J dropped 6 bases, with 11 bases sitting between them. The CDR3 has 14 residues. As DNA, the CDR3 is TGTGCCAGCTCACCACCGAAGTTAGACGCTGAAGCTTTCTTT. It is translated as CASSPPKLDAEAFF.

The table lists this clonotype with a few counts. The rearrangement joins TRBV7-2 to TRBJ2-7; no clear D gene. This CDR3 contains 15 residues. V lost 1 base and J lost 2, with 12 bases in between. CDR1 is SGHTA, CDR2 FQGNSA, per germline. The CDR3 DNA sequence: TGTGCCAGCAGCTTAGTCGTGGCGGCAACCTACGAGCAGTACTTC. Translated, it gives CASSLVVAATYEQYF.

The chain has TRBV7-2 and TRBJ2-7; 10 bases agree with TRBD2. Per germline, CDR1 SGHTA and CDR2 FQGNSA. This CDR3 has 16 residues. V trimming: 5 bases; J trimming: 7 bases; junction bases outside the gene matches: 14. CDR3 protein: CASSRTSGSSYNEQYF. The CDR3 nucleotides are TGTGCCAGCAGCAGGACTAGCGGATCCTCCTACAATGAGCAGTACTTC.

This clonotype was seen only a few times. The chain links TRBV20-1 to TRBJ2-7, with unresolved D. There are 11 residues in the CDR3. V was shortened by 4 bases and J by 1 base, with 5 bases between the two germline ends. The germline gives CDR1 DFQATT, CDR2 SNEGSKA (reference sequence). The CDR3 loop is CSAIRSYEQYF. In DNA form, the CDR3 reads TGCAGTGCTATAAGGTCCTACGAGCAGTACTTC.

This clonotype was counted a single time. J is TRBJ2-5 and V is TRBV30; 7 nucleotides line up with TRBD2. This CDR3 region has 15 residues. Trimming at V came to 7 bases and at J to 2 bases, leaving 13 bases not matched to a gene. The germline V gene encodes CDR1 GTSNPN and CDR2 SVGIG (reference sequence). CDR3: CASSSGPSGQETQYF. The CDR3 nucleotides read TGTGCCTCTTCCTCCGGGCCTAGCGGACAAGAGACCCAGTACTTC. The full variable domain, in which reference TRBV30 and TRBJ2-5 provide the parts outside the CDR3, is SQTIHQWPATLVQPVGSPLSLECTVEGTSNPNLYWYRQAAGRGLQLLFYSVGIGQISSEVPQNLSASRPQDRQFILSSKKLLLSDSGFYLCASSSGPSGQETQYFGPGTRLLVL.